The 29 T cell receptor beta chains reported below all come from one sample, sequenced in a study of response to subunit inactivated influenza vaccine. TCRdb redid the calling of the RT-PCR reads with MiXCR, one entry per CDR3 protein. The sample lists 150,000 or so distinct CDR3 sequences, about 10% occurring once. The sample here was CD8+ T cells sorted from PBMCs, taken less than 30 months after vaccination. These receptor sequences come from a man between 50 and 70 years old who received an inactivated influenza vaccine.

This clonotype has ten or more counts. The V call is TRBV5-1, the J call TRBJ1-1; 9 nucleotides match TRBD1. This CDR3 spans 16 amino acids. After removal of 4 bases from V and 1 base from J, the junction contained 8 bases not matched to a gene. CDR1 and CDR2 (germline): SGHRS, YFSETQ. CDR3 region: CASSAGTGYENTEAFF. Written as DNA, the CDR3 is TGCGCCAGCAGCGCCGGGACAGGGTACGAGAACACTGAAGCTTTCTTT.

A remark on this clonotype: The junction and the germline gene differ at one end; a read error may be behind it. V usage is TRBV27 and J usage is TRBJ2-2; D call uncertain. CDR3 length equals 15 residues. Germline loops: CDR1 MNHEY, CDR2 SMNVEV (reference sequence). The CDR3 sequence: CASSSTRPNTGELFF. DNA for the CDR3: TGTGCCAGCAGTTCAACAAGGCCTAACACCGGTGAGCTGTTTTTT.

The chain joins TRBV6-1 to TRBJ2-1, with 10 bases identical to TRBD2. The CDR3 extends over 15 amino acids. V lost 6 bases, J lost 6 bases, and 8 bases stayed unmatched. Germline V gene lookup returns CDR1 MNHNS and CDR2 SASEGT. CDR3 protein: CASSSLAGVLNEQFF. The CDR3 nucleotides read TGTGCCAGCAGCTCCCTAGCGGGAGTGCTCAATGAGCAGTTCTTC.

This clonotype has more than one count but fewer than ten. The chain carries TRBV5-6 and TRBJ2-1, with a weak D call TRBD1 (6 bases). V lost 5 bases and J lost 1, with 10 bases in between. The CDR3 loop spans 14 amino acids. Looked up from germline, CDR1 is SGHDT and CDR2 is YYEEEE. CDR3 DNA sequence: TGTGCCAGCAGAGAACAGGGTTCCTACAATGAGCAGTTCTTC. This encodes CASREQGSYNEQFF.

In its sample, this clonotype was seen a few times. The V gene is TRBV24-1, the J gene TRBJ2-1, with 8 bases matching TRBD1. CDR1 and CDR2 (germline): KGHDR, SFDVKD. V trimming: 9 bases; J trimming: 7 bases; junction bases outside the gene matches: 7. The CDR3 runs 13 residues. In nucleotides, the CDR3 is TGTGCCACCGGAAGGACAGGGTTGAATGAGCAGTTCTTC. It encodes CATGRTGLNEQFF.

Comment on this clonotype: At one end the junction does not follow the germline gene, possibly because of a read error. The genes are TRBV6-2 or TRBV6-3 and TRBJ1-6, with D possibly being TRBD1 (6 bases). Germline-derived CDR1 and CDR2 are MNHEY and SVGEGT. The CDR3 is 12 amino acids. For the CDR3, the DNA is TGTGCCAGCAGTTACTCGAACAGGGACATTCGCTTT. It codes for CASSYSNRDIRF.

This clonotype turned up a few times. The V gene is TRBV15, the J gene TRBJ2-7; 9 nucleotides agree with TRBD1. The CDR3 is 15 residues long. Unmatched junction bases numbered 6, after V lost 3 bases and J lost 3 bases. CDR1 is LNHNV and CDR2 is YYDKDF in the germline V gene (reference sequence). CDR3 DNA sequence: TGTGCCACCAGCAGGGAAACAGGGGGCAACTACGAGCAGTACTTC. Amino acids: CATSRETGGNYEQYF.

This clonotype has only a few counts. The V call is TRBV3-1, the J call TRBJ1-3; D unresolved. CDR3 length equals 15 residues. The germline gives CDR1 LGHDT, CDR2 YNNKEL (reference sequence). V was shortened by 0 bases and J by 2 bases, with 8 bases between the two germline ends. Here the CDR3 reads CASSQETATGNTIYF. Here the CDR3 DNA reads TGTGCCAGCAGCCAAGAGACGGCGACTGGAAACACCATATATTTT.

Only a few counts were recorded for this clonotype. The rearrangement uses TRBV24-1 and TRBJ2-5; TRBD1 or TRBD2 may be the D gene (5 bases each). From germline, CDR1 is KGHDR and CDR2 SFDVKD. This CDR3 contains 16 residues. V was shortened by 5 bases and J by 1 base, with 16 bases between the two germline ends. CDR3 nucleotides: TGTGCCACCAGTGGGTACGGGGCAGCTCTCCAAGAGACCCAGTACTTC. Translation gives CATSGYGAALQETQYF.

The chain combines TRBV7-8 with TRBJ2-2; no definite D call. This CDR3 comprises 12 residues. The V gene's germline CDR1 is SGHVS and CDR2 FQNEAQ. Trimming took off 3 bases at V and 7 bases at J, with 6 bases between the two ends. Here the CDR3 reads CASSFRNGELFF. Here the CDR3 DNA reads TGTGCCAGCAGCTTTCGTAACGGGGAGCTGTTTTTT.

This clonotype has a handful of counts. The chain links TRBV29-1 to TRBJ2-2, with a weak D call TRBD2 (6 bases). Germline loops: CDR1 SQVTM, CDR2 ANQGSEA. V was trimmed by 7 bases and J by 4 bases, leaving 10 bases between them. CDR3 length: 12 residues. The CDR3 spells CSGRGGTGELFF. The CDR3 nucleotides read TGCAGCGGGCGGGGAGGCACCGGGGAGCTGTTTTTT.

This clonotype has only a few counts. The CDR3, as DNA: TGTGCCAGCACCGCACCGGGAGAGCAGTTCTTC. This gives the protein CASTAPGEQFF. The chain carries TRBV12-3 or TRBV12-4 and TRBJ2-1; D may be TRBD2 (5 bases). V dropped 7 bases and J dropped 10 bases, with 11 bases sitting between them. The CDR3 contains 11 residues.

The chain combines TRBV5-6 with TRBJ2-3, with 12 bases lining up with TRBD2. Looked up from germline, CDR1 is SGHDT and CDR2 is YYEEEE. This CDR3 comprises 14 residues. The V and J ends lost 8 bases and 2 bases, in that order; junction bases with no gene match: 3. CDR3 residues: CASGLAGFTDTQYF. The CDR3 DNA is TGTGCCAGTGGACTAGCGGGGTTCACAGATACGCAGTATTTT.

DNA of the CDR3: TGTGCCAGCAGTCTAGCGGGAGATGATACGCAGTATTTT. This sequence encodes CASSLAGDDTQYF. The chain employs TRBV6-6 and TRBJ2-3, with 10 bases aligning to TRBD2. There are 13 residues in the CDR3. Trimming cost V 5 bases and J 6 bases; bases outside gene matches: 2. Germline V lookup: CDR1 MNHNY, CDR2 SVGAGI (reference sequence).

This clonotype was observed many times. This rearrangement joins TRBV5-8 to TRBJ2-7, with D perhaps TRBD2 (5 bases). In germline, CDR1 is SGHTS, CDR2 YDEGEE. The CDR3 contains 14 residues. The V and J ends lost 1 base and 6 bases respectively, with 14 bases between them. CDR3 sequence reads: CASSLRVKAGEQYF. The CDR3 DNA reads as TGTGCCAGCAGCTTGCGGGTAAAGGCGGGCGAGCAGTACTTC.

The gene calls are TRBV27 and TRBJ2-5; D gene ambiguous. Germline V gives CDR1 MNHEY, CDR2 SMNVEV (reference sequence). The CDR3 has 14 amino acids. Between the trimmed V and J ends, which lost 5 bases and 2 bases, there was a span of 12 bases. The DNA of the CDR3 is TGTGCCAGCAGTCCCTCAGCGCGTCAAGAGACCCAGTACTTC. The encoded protein is CASSPSARQETQYF.

This clonotype was recorded many times. The rearrangement uses TRBV7-8 and TRBJ2-5, with D possibly TRBD1 on 6 matching bases. CDR1 and CDR2 from the germline V gene are SGHVS and FQNEAQ. The germline V and J ends were trimmed by 5 bases and 5 bases, with 18 bases remaining between them. The CDR3 consists of 15 residues. The CDR3: CASSPDIGGTETQYF. The CDR3 nucleotides are TGTGCCAGCAGCCCAGACATAGGGGGTACTGAGACCCAGTACTTC.

This clonotype came up many times. J is TRBJ1-1 and V is TRBV10-3; D not certain. CDR3 length equals 15 residues. The germline V gene encodes CDR1 ENHRY and CDR2 SYGVKD. The V gene lost 4 bases and the J gene lost 2 bases, with 14 bases spanning the gap. CDR3: CAISVAGLSNTEAFF. The CDR3 DNA is TGTGCCATCAGTGTGGCAGGTCTCAGTAACACTGAAGCTTTCTTT.

The chain joins TRBV29-1 to TRBJ2-2; 8 positions agree with TRBD2. The CDR3 is 15 residues long. Germline V gene sequence: CDR1 SQVTM, CDR2 ANQGSEA. The V and J ends lost 0 bases and 4 bases, in that order; junction bases with no gene match: 4. CDR3 protein: CSVEERLAGTGELFF. DNA for the CDR3: TGCAGCGTTGAAGAGCGGCTAGCGGGCACCGGGGAGCTGTTTTTT.

This clonotype was seen at least ten times. The rearrangement joins TRBV7-9 to TRBJ1-1; D is ambiguous. Germline V gene data show CDR1 as SEHNR and CDR2 as FQNEAQ (reference sequence). CDR3 length equals 12 residues. Deletions cut 7 bases from V and 0 bases from J, with 6 bases between. This CDR3 is CASTGMNTEAFF. As DNA, the CDR3 is TGTGCCAGCACCGGGATGAACACTGAAGCTTTCTTT.

This rearrangement joins TRBV4-3 to TRBJ2-3, with a weak D call TRBD2 (6 bases). The CDR3 is made up of 13 amino acids. The germline CDR1 and CDR2 sequences are LGHNA and YSLEER. The ends were cut back, 4 bases at V and 6 bases at J, with 11 bases in the middle. The chain's CDR3 is CASSRSRGDTQYF. The CDR3 nucleotides read TGCGCCAGCAGCCGAAGTCGGGGGGATACGCAGTATTTT.

This clonotype was picked up many times. The genes are TRBV20-1 and TRBJ1-1, with D tentatively TRBD1 (6 bases). The CDR3 has 14 amino acids. V shed 1 base and J shed 7 bases, with 16 bases lying between them. Per germline, CDR1 DFQATT and CDR2 SNEGSKA (reference sequence). For the CDR3, the DNA is TGCAGTGCTAGAGCAGTCAGGGGCTTTAATGAAGCTTTCTTT. Amino acid sequence: CSARAVRGFNEAFF.

The genes are TRBV6-6 and TRBJ2-7; D possibly corresponds to TRBD2 (5 bases). The V and J ends lost 7 bases and 7 bases respectively, with 17 bases between them. Germline CDR1 and CDR2: MNHNY and SVGAGI (reference sequence). This CDR3 region has 13 residues. DNA for the CDR3: TGTGCCAGCAACCGAGGGTTTCATTGGGAGCAGTACTTC. This gives the protein CASNRGFHWEQYF.

The rearrangement uses TRBV12-3 or TRBV12-4 and TRBJ2-2, with 7 bases identical to TRBD1. The trim removed 6 bases at V and 3 bases at J, leaving 13 bases unmatched. The CDR3 has 17 amino acids. CDR3 region: CASRPTTGISDTGELFF. The CDR3 DNA follows: TGTGCCAGCAGACCAACGACAGGGATCAGTGACACCGGGGAGCTGTTTTTT.

The V call is TRBV7-8, the J call TRBJ2-3, with 9 bases lining up with TRBD2. There are 16 residues in the CDR3. Germline V gene lookup returns CDR1 SGHVS and CDR2 FQNEAQ. The trim removed 7 bases at V and 3 bases at J, leaving 11 bases unmatched. The DNA for the CDR3 is TGTGCCAGCACCCATTATAGCGGGGGACCTACAGATACGCAGTATTTT. Translating it yields CASTHYSGGPTDTQYF. The full variable domain, rest sourced from reference TRBV7-8 and TRBJ2-3, is GAGVSQSPRYKVAKRGQDVALRCDPISGHVSLFWYQQALGQGPEFLTYFQNEAQLDKSGLPSDRFFAERPEGSVSTLKIQRTQQEDSAVYLCASTHYSGGPTDTQYFGPGTRLTVL.

This clonotype has a handful of counts. The chain couples TRBV7-9 to TRBJ2-3; D is ambiguous. CDR1 SEHNR and CDR2 FQNEAQ come from the germline V gene (reference sequence). With 4 bases removed from V and 0 bases from J, the gap between germline ends came to 8 bases. This CDR3 has 14 residues. This CDR3 is CASSSFSSTDTQYF. The CDR3 DNA is TGTGCCAGCAGCTCTTTTTCTAGCACAGATACGCAGTATTTT.

In this sample, this clonotype turned up a few times. V is TRBV6-1 and J is TRBJ2-3; 7 bases fit TRBD1. J gave up 4 bases and V 7 bases, and 11 bases lay outside the gene matches. From germline, CDR1 is MNHNS and CDR2 SASEGT. The CDR3 spans 15 residues. CDR3 region: CASNPSGQRADTQYF. The CDR3 bases are TGTGCCAGCAATCCGTCGGGACAGCGTGCAGATACGCAGTATTTT.

This clonotype was counted only a few times. The J gene is TRBJ2-5, the V gene TRBV12-3 or TRBV12-4, with D possibly being TRBD1 (6 bases). Trimming removed 6 bases at V and 2 bases at J, with 13 bases between. CDR3 length: 14 amino acids. CDR3 loop: CASRGGSQQETQYF. CDR3 DNA sequence: TGTGCCAGCAGAGGGGGATCCCAACAAGAGACCCAGTACTTC.

This clonotype was counted only a few times. The chain couples TRBV7-2 to TRBJ2-7; perhaps TRBD1 as D (6 bases). The germline V and J ends were trimmed by 7 bases and 3 bases, with 16 bases remaining between them. The CDR3 is 14 residues long. The germline CDR1 and CDR2 sequences are SGHTA and FQGNSA. The CDR3 reads CASTPTRGLYEQYF. In nucleotides, the CDR3 is TGTGCCAGCACCCCCACCAGGGGCCTCTACGAGCAGTACTTC.